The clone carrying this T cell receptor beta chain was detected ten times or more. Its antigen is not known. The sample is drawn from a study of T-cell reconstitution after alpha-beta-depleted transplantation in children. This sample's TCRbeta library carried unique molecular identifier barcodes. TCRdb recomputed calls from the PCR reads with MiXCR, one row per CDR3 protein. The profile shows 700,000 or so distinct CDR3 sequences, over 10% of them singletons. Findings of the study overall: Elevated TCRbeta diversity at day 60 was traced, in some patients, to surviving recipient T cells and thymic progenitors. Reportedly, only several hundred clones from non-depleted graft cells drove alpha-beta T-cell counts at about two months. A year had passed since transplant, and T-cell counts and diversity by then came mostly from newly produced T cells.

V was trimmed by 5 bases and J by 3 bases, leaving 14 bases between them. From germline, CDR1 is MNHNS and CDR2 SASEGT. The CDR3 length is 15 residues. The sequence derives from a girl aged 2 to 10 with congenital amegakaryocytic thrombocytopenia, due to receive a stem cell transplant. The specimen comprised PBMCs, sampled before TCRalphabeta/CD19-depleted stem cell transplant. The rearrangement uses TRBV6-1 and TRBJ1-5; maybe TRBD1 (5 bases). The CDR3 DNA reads TGTGCCAGCAGTCCCGGGACCGACAACAATCAGCCCCAGCATTTT. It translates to CASSPGTDNNQPQHF.